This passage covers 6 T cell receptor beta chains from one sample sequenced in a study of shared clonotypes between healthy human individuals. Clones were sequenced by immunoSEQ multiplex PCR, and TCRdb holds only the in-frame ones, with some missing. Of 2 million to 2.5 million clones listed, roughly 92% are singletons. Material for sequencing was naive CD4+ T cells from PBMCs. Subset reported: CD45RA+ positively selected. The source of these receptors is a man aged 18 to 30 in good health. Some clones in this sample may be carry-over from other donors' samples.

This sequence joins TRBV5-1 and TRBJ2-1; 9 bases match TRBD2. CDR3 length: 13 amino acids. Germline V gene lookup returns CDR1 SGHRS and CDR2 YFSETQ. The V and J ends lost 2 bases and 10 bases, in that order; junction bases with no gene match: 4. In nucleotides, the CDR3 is TGCGCCAGCAGCTTCCAGCGGGAGGCGGAGCAGTTCTTC. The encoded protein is CASSFQREAEQFF.

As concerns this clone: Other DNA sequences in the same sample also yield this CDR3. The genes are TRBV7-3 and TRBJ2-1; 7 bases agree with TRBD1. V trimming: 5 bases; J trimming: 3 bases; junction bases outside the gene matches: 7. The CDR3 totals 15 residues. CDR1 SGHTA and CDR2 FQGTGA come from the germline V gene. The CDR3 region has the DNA TGTGCCAGCAGCCTCGACAGGGCCGGCTACAATGAGCAGTTCTTC. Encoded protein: CASSLDRAGYNEQFF.

CDR3 residues: CASSLGYSTDTQYF. The CDR3 nucleotides are TGTGCCAGCAGCTTAGGTTATAGCACAGATACGCAGTATTTT. The chain employs TRBV11-2 and TRBJ2-3; the D is unclear. Germline assignment: CDR1 SGHAT and CDR2 FQNNGV. V shed 1 base and J shed 0 bases, with 5 bases lying between them. The CDR3 extends over 14 amino acids.

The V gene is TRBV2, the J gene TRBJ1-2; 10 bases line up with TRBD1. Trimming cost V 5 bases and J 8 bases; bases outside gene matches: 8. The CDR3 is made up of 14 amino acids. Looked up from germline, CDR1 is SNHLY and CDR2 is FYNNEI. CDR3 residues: CASSRRQGALGYTF. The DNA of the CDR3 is TGTGCCAGCAGTCGCCGACAGGGGGCTCTAGGCTACACCTTC.

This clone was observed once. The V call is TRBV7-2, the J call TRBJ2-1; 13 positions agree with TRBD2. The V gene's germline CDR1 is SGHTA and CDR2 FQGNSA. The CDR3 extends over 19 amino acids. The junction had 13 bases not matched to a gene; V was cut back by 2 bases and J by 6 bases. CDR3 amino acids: CASSLQGLAGAAGSNEQFF. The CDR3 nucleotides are TGTGCCAGCAGCTTACAAGGACTAGCGGGAGCCGCGGGGTCCAATGAGCAGTTCTTC. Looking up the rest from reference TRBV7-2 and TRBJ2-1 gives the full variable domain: GAGVSQSPSNKVTEKGKDVELRCDPISGHTALYWYRQSLGQGLEFLIYFQGNSAPDKSGLPSDRFSAERTGGSVSTLTIQRTQQEDSAVYLCASSLQGLAGAAGSNEQFFGPGTRLTVL.

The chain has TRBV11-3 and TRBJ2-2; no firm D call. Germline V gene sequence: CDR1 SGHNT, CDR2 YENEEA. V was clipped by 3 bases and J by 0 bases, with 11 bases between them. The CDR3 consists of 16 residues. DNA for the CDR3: TGTGCCAGCAGCTTCGGAGTCGGACCGAACACCGGGGAGCTGTTTTTT. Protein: CASSFGVGPNTGELFF.